Listed here is a single T cell receptor beta chain. Generated by immunoSEQ multiplex PCR, the TCRdb table keeps only in-frame clones and is missing some. The repertoire includes approximately 40,000 clones, about 88% of them detected once, and around a fifth sits in the top ten. The source of the sample is a study of blood T cell repertoires in COVID-19. As for the study in general: Spain, Italy and the United States supplied samples that represented acute and convalescent COVID-19.

V dropped 3 bases and J dropped 3 bases, with 14 bases sitting between them. Germline lookup yields CDR1 MNHEY and CDR2 SMNVEV (reference sequence). This CDR3 spans 16 amino acids. This TCR came from a man aged 50-59 years in a cohort sampled during active COVID-19. The rearrangement links TRBV27 to TRBJ1-4, with D possibly being TRBD1 (6 bases). The sample comprised peripheral blood. CDR3 bases: TGTGCCAGCAGTTTCACCGCCAGGGGTTCTAATGAAAAACTGTTTTTT. Amino acid sequence: CASSFTARGSNEKLFF.